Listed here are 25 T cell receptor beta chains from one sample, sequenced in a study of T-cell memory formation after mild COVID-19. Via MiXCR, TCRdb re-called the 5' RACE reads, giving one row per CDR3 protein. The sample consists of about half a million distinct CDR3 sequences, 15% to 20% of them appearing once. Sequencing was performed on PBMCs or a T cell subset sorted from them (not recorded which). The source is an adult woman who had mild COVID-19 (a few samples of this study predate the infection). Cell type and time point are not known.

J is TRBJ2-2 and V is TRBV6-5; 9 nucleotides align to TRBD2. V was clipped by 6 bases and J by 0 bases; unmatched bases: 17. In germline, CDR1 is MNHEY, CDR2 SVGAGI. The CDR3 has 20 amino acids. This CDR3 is CASRDDLGSGGPANTGELFF. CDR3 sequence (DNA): TGTGCCAGCAGGGACGACTTAGGTAGCGGGGGACCGGCGAACACCGGGGAGCTGTTTTTT.

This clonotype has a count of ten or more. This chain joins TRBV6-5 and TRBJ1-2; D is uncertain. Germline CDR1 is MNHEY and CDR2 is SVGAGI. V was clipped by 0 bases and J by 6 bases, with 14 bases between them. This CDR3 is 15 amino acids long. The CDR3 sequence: CASSYSRRGEDGYTF. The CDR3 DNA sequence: TGTGCCAGCAGTTACTCGAGACGGGGAGAGGATGGCTACACCTTC.

The CDR3 loop reads CASSQGVGVNEQFF. In DNA form, the CDR3 reads TGTGCCAGCAGCCAAGGGGTCGGGGTCAATGAGCAGTTCTTC. The rearrangement uses TRBV3-1 and TRBJ2-1, with D perhaps TRBD2 (5 bases). Trimming stripped 1 base from V and 6 bases from J, with 10 bases between. This CDR3 region has 14 residues. CDR1 and CDR2 (germline): LGHDT, YNNKEL (reference sequence).

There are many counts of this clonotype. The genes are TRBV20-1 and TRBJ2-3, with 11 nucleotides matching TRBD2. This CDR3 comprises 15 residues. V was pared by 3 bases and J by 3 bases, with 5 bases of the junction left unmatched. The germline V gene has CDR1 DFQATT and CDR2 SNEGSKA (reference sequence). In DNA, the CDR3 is TGCAGTGCTAGCCCGGGGACTAGCGGTACAGATACGCAGTATTTT. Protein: CSASPGTSGTDTQYF.

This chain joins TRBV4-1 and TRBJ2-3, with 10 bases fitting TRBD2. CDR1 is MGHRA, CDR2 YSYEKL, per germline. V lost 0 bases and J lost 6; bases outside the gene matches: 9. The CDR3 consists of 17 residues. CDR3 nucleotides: TGCGCCAGCAGCCAAGATTGGGTAGCGGGGGGTAGGGATACGCAGTATTTT. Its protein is CASSQDWVAGGRDTQYF.

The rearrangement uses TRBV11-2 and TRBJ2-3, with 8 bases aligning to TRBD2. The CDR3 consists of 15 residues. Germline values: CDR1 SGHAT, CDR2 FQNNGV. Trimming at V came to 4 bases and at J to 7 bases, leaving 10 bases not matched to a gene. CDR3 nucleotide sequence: TGTGCCAGCAGCTCGAGGGCTAGCGGGCCTAATACGCAGTATTTT. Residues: CASSSRASGPNTQYF.

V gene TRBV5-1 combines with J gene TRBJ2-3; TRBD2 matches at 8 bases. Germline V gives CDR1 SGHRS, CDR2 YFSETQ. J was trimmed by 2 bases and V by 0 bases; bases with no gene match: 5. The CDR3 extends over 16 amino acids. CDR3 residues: CASSLVIAGNTDTQYF. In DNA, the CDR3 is TGCGCCAGCAGCTTGGTAATAGCGGGAAACACAGATACGCAGTATTTT.

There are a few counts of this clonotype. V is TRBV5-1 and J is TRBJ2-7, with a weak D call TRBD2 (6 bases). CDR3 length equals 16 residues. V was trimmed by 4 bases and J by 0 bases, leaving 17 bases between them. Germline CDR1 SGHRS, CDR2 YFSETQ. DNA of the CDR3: TGCGCCAGCAGCCTCCAGGGACTGTCGAGCTCCTACGAGCAGTACTTC. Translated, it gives CASSLQGLSSSYEQYF. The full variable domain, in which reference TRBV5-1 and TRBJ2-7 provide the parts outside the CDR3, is KAGVTQTPRYLIKTRGQQVTLSCSPISGHRSVSWYQQTPGQGLQFLFEYFSETQRNKGNFPGRFSGRQFSNSRSEMNVSTLELGDSALYLCASSLQGLSSSYEQYFGPGTRLTVT.

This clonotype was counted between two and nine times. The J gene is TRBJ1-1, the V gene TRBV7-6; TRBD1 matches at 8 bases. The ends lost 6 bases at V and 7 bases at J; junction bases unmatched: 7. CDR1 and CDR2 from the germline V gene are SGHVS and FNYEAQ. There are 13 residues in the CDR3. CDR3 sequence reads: CASSLTGDREAFF. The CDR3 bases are TGTGCCAGCAGTTTGACAGGGGACCGTGAAGCTTTCTTT.

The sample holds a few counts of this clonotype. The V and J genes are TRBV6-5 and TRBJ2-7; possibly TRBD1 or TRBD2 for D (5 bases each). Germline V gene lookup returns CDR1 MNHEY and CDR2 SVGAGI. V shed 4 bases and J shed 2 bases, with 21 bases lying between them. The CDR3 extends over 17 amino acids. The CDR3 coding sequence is TGTGCCAGCAGTTTCTATCCCGGGTTTGAGGGACCCTACGAGCAGTACTTC. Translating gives CASSFYPGFEGPYEQYF.

CDR3 nucleotides: TGTGCCAGCAGGCTTTCGGTCCCCTACAATGAGCAGTTCTTC. The encoded protein is CASRLSVPYNEQFF. The rearrangement joins TRBV2 to TRBJ2-1; D not certain. The CDR3 is 14 residues long. From germline, CDR1 is SNHLY and CDR2 FYNNEI. V lost 6 bases and J 2 bases, leaving 11 bases between the germline ends.

This chain's CDR3 is CASSQNVEYTEAFF. The CDR3 nucleotides are TGTGCCAGCTCACAAAATGTAGAGTACACTGAAGCTTTCTTT. The rearrangement uses TRBV6-1 and TRBJ1-1; D ambiguous. The germline gives CDR1 MNHNS, CDR2 SASEGT. The CDR3 consists of 14 residues. The ends were cut back, 8 bases at V and 3 bases at J, with 16 bases in the middle.

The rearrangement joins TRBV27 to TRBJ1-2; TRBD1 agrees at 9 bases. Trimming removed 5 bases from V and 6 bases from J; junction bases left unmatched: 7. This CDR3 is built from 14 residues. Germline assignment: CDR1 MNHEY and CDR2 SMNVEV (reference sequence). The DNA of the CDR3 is TGTGCCAGCAGTCGCAAACAGGGGGCAAATGGCTACACCTTC. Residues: CASSRKQGANGYTF.

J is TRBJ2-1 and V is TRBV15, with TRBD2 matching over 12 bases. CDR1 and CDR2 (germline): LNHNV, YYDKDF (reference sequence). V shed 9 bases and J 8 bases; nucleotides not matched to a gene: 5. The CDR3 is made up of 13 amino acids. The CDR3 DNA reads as TGTGCCACGACTAGCGGGAGTATGGATGAGCAGTTCTTC. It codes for CATTSGSMDEQFF.

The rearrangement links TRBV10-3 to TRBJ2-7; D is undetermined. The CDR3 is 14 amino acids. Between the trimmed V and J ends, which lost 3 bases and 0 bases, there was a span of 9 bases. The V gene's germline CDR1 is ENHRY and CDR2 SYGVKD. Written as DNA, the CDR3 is TGTGCCATCAGTGACCCCGAACTCTCCTACGAGCAGTACTTC. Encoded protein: CAISDPELSYEQYF.

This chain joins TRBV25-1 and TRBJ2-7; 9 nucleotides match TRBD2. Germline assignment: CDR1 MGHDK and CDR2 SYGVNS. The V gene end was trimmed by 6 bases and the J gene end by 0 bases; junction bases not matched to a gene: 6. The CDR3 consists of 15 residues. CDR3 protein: CASSPGTSNSYEQYF. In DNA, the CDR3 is TGTGCCAGCAGCCCCGGGACTAGCAACTCCTACGAGCAGTACTTC.

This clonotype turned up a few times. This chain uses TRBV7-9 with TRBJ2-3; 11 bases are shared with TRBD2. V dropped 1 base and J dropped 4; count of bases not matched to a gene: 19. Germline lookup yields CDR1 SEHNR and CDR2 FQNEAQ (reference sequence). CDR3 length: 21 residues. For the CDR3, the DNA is TGTGCCAGCAGCTTAGAGTCTGTGACTAGCGGGACCGGCGGGCATCCAGATACGCAGTATTTT. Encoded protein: CASSLESVTSGTGGHPDTQYF.

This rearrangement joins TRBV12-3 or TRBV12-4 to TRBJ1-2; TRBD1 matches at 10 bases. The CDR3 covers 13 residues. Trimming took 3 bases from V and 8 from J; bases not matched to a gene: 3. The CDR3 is CASSFDRGRGYTF. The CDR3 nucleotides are TGTGCCAGCAGTTTCGACAGGGGGCGAGGCTACACCTTC.

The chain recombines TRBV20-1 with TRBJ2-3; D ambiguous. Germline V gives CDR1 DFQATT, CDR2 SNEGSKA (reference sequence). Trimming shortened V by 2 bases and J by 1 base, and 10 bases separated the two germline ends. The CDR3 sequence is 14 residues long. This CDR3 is CSARFGGRTDTQYF. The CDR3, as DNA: TGCAGTGCTAGATTCGGCGGTCGCACAGATACGCAGTATTTT.

In nucleotides, the CDR3 is TGCGCCTCCGCTCAGCTGGACAATGAGCAGTTCTTC. Translation gives CASAQLDNEQFF. The chain recombines TRBV4-1 with TRBJ2-1; D ambiguous. Germline CDR1 is MGHRA and CDR2 is YSYEKL. With 11 bases removed from V and 5 bases from J, the gap between germline ends came to 13 bases. This CDR3 is 12 amino acids long.

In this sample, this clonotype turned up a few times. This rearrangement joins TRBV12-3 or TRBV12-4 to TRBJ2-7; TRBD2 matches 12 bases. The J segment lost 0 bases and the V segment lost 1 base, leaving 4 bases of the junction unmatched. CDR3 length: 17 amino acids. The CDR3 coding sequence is TGTGCCAGCAGTTTAGTTGGGACTAGCGGGTTCTCCTACGAGCAGTACTTC. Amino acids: CASSLVGTSGFSYEQYF.

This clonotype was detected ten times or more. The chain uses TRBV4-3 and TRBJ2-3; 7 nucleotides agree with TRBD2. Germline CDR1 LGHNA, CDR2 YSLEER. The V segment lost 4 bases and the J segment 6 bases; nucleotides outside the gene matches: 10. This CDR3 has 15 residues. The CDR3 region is CASSRVGGPTDTQYF. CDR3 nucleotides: TGCGCCAGCAGCCGGGTGGGAGGGCCCACGGATACGCAGTATTTT.

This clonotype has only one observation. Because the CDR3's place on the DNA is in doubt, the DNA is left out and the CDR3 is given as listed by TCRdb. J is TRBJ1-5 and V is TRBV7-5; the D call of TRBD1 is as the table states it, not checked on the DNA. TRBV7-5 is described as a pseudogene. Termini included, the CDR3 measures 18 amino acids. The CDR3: CISVPEARMDRDNQPQHF.

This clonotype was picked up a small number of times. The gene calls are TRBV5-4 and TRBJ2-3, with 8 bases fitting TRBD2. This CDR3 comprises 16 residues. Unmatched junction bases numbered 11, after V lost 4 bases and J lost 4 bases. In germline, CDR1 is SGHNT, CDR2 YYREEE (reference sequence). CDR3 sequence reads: CASSLPSGRASDTQYF. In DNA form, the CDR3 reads TGTGCCAGCAGCCTCCCCTCCGGGAGGGCCTCAGATACGCAGTATTTT.

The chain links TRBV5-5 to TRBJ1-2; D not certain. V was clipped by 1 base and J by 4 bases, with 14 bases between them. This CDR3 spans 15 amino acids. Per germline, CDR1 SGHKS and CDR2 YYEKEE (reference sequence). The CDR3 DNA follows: TGTGCCAGCAGCTTGTCTACGGTATTAGGCTATGGCTACACCTTC. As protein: CASSLSTVLGYGYTF.